The T cell receptor (beta chain) under discussion was sequenced for a study of human T cells and chemical hapten exposure. From the RACE reads, TCRdb called clonotypes with MiXCR, one entry per CDR3 protein. The sample comprises about 110,000 distinct CDR3 sequences, roughly a tenth of which are singletons, and more than 3% rests with the top ten. The time point denotes: patch test 2, 6 weeks after DPC sensitization. As to treatment: therapeutic diphenylcyclopropenone sensitization with weekly scalp DPC. The TCR comes from a woman aged 40 to 50 with alopecia areata. Some clones in this sample may be carry-over from other donors' samples. The sequenced sample was whole blood, obtained in connection with sensitization to the hapten diphenylcyclopropenone (DPC).

In DNA form, the CDR3 reads TGTGCCAGCAGCACATTATTAAGACAGGGGCGTCGTTACGAGCAGTACTTC. Translated: CASSTLLRQGRRYEQYF. This chain uses TRBV11-2 with TRBJ2-7; 8 bases line up with TRBD1. The CDR3 sequence is 17 residues long. Looked up from germline, CDR1 is SGHAT and CDR2 is FQNNGV. V shed 5 bases, J shed 4 bases, and the junction held 16 bases outside the gene matches.